The 10 T cell receptor beta chains below come from one sample, sequenced in a study of T cells in Graves' hyperthyroidism and ophthalmopathy. The investigators amplified TCR beta CDR3 regions from RNA transcripts. An initial round of RT-PCR targeting the TCR CDR3 relied on the HTBI primer set. One entry per CDR3 protein results from TCRdb running MiXCR on the multiplex PCR reads. The sample shows 370,000 or so distinct CDR3 sequences, approximately 13% of them seen only once. Sample: blood. These receptors originate from a man between 25 and 39 years old with Graves' hyperthyroidism that later progressed to Graves' ophthalmopathy.

There are many counts of this clonotype. The chain is built from TRBV7-9 and TRBJ2-5, with 10 bases lining up with TRBD1. The V segment lost 5 bases and the J segment 1 base; nucleotides outside the gene matches: 1. In germline, CDR1 is SEHNR, CDR2 FQNEAQ (reference sequence). The CDR3 contains 14 residues. This chain's CDR3 is CASSRQGAQETQYF. CDR3 bases: TGTGCCAGCAGCAGACAGGGGGCCCAAGAGACCCAGTACTTC.

With regard to this clonotype: It may be a read error: a sequence one base away is much more abundant. V is TRBV7-6 and J is TRBJ2-3, with D possibly being TRBD1 (5 bases). This CDR3 is built from 18 residues. Germline V gene sequence: CDR1 SGHVS, CDR2 FNYEAQ. The chain's CDR3 is CASSQDRFTPFGTGTQYF. DNA for the CDR3: TGTGCCAGCAGCCAAGACCGATTTACCCCCTTCGGCACAGGTACGCAGTATTTT.

In its sample, this clonotype was seen a few times. This chain joins TRBV30 and TRBJ1-1; the match to TRBD1 covers 7 bases. V lost 2 bases, J lost 4 bases, and 4 bases stayed unmatched. This CDR3 has 13 residues. Per germline, CDR1 GTSNPN and CDR2 SVGIG (reference sequence). The CDR3 spells CAWSTGAVTEAFF. The CDR3 coding sequence is TGTGCCTGGAGTACAGGGGCGGTCACTGAAGCTTTCTTT.

The chain carries TRBV14 and TRBJ2-3, with 10 positions matching TRBD2. The CDR3 totals 18 residues. Per germline, CDR1 SGHDN and CDR2 FVKESK. Losses at the gene ends were 1 base for V and 0 bases for J; bases not matched to a gene: 7. This CDR3 is CASSQVAGGRPSTDTQYF. The CDR3 region has the DNA TGTGCCAGCAGCCAAGTAGCGGGGGGCCGACCAAGCACAGATACGCAGTATTTT.

The sample holds many counts of this clonotype. The V and J genes are TRBV2 and TRBJ1-5; no clear D gene. The CDR3 is 14 amino acids. Germline V lookup: CDR1 SNHLY, CDR2 FYNNEI. V dropped 1 base and J dropped 6 bases, with 10 bases sitting between them. CDR3 region: CASSEVGSSQPQHF. CDR3 in DNA: TGTGCCAGCAGTGAAGTTGGCAGTAGTCAGCCCCAGCATTTT.

This chain links TRBV3-1 with TRBJ1-6; the D gene is possibly TRBD1 (5 bases). Germline CDR1 reads LGHDT; CDR2 reads YNNKEL (reference sequence). Between the trimmed V and J ends, which lost 2 bases and 18 bases, there was a span of 11 bases. CDR3 length: 11 residues. This CDR3 is CASSQRGVYHF. CDR3 in DNA: TGTGCCAGCAGCCAAAGGGGAGTTTACCACTTT.

The genes are TRBV5-4 and TRBJ2-5; 11 bases agree with TRBD2. Per the germline V gene, CDR1 is SGHNT and CDR2 is YYREEE (reference sequence). The CDR3 is made up of 17 amino acids. Trimming at V came to 4 bases and at J to 3 bases, leaving 11 bases not matched to a gene. The CDR3 loop is CASSPPGIAGGKETQYF. CDR3 in DNA: TGTGCCAGCAGCCCCCCGGGGATAGCGGGGGGGAAAGAGACCCAGTACTTC.

This clonotype showed up just a few times. The chain uses TRBV5-1 and TRBJ1-6, with TRBD1 matching over 8 bases. Germline assignment: CDR1 SGHRS and CDR2 YFSETQ. This CDR3 has 15 amino acids. V gave up 5 bases and J gave up 10 bases; unmatched junction bases: 11. In DNA, the CDR3 is TGCGCCAGCAGTTTAAGGACAGGGTGGGACTCACCCCTCCACTTT. Its translation: CASSLRTGWDSPLHF.

V is TRBV7-9 and J is TRBJ1-1; the D is unclear. V gave up 0 bases and J gave up 3 bases, with 8 bases separating them. Germline V gene data show CDR1 as SEHNR and CDR2 as FQNEAQ (reference sequence). CDR3 length: 14 amino acids. CDR3 sequence (DNA): TGTGCCAGCAGCTTAGCGCCCGGGTACACTGAAGCTTTCTTT. Translated, it gives CASSLAPGYTEAFF.

This clonotype was observed many times. V usage is TRBV6-6 and J usage is TRBJ1-5; D is unresolved. Germline CDR1 and CDR2: MNHNY and SVGAGI (reference sequence). The CDR3 extends over 14 amino acids. V shed 2 bases and J shed 5 bases, with 10 bases lying between them. CDR3 sequence (DNA): TGTGCCAGCAGTTACCCCGGTGGGTATCAGCCCCAGCATTTT. Protein: CASSYPGGYQPQHF.